A single T cell receptor beta chain is shown here with its context. As handled by the study authors: By means of reference gene primer amplification, nucleated cell counts were estimated. Produced via immunoSEQ multiplex PCR; TCRdb's table is partial and in-frame only. The V and J calls and clone size were taken over from that table, and D and trimming were inferred from the DNA. This sample yields 250,000 to 300,000 clones, of which 70% to 90% are seen a single time; 3.6% belongs to the top ten. The CDR3 contains 18 residues. J lost 0 bases, V lost 4 bases, and 3 bases had no gene match. Germline loops: CDR1 KGHSH, CDR2 LQKENI. The data stem from a study of blood T cell repertoires in COVID-19. Across the whole study: Acute and convalescent COVID-19 specimens originated in the United States, Italy and Spain.

The J gene is TRBJ2-6, the V gene TRBV18; TRBD2 agrees at 13 bases. This clonotype was obtained from a man in his late teens or twenties with active or convalescent COVID-19. The sequenced sample was peripheral blood. CDR3 amino acids: CASSQTSGGHSGANVLTF. The CDR3 DNA sequence: TGTGCCAGCTCACAGACTAGCGGGGGGCACTCTGGGGCCAACGTCCTGACTTTC.